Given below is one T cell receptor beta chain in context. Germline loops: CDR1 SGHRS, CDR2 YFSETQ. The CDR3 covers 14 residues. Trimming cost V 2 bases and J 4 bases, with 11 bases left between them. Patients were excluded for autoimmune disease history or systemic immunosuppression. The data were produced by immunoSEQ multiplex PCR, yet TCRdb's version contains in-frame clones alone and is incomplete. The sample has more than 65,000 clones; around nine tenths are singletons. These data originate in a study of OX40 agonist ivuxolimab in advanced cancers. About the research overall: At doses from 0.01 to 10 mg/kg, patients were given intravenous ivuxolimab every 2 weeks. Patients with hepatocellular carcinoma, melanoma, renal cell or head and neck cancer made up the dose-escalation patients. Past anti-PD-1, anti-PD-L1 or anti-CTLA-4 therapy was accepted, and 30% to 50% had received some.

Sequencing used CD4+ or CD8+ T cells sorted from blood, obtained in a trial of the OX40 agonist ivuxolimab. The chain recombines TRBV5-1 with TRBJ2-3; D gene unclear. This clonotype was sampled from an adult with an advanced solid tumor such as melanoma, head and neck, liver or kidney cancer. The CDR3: CASSFGLTADTQYF. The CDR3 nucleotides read TGCGCCAGCAGCTTCGGATTAACGGCAGATACGCAGTATTTT.